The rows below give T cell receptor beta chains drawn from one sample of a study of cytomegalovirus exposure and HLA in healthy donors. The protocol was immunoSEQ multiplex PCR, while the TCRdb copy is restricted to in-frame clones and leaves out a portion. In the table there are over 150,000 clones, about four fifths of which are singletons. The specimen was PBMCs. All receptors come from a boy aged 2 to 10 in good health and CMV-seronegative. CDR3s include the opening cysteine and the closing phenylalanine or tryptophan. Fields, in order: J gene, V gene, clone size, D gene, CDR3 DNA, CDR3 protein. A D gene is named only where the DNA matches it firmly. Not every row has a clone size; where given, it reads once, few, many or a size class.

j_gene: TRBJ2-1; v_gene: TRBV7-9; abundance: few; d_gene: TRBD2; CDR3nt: TGTGCCAGCAGCTTATTACCGGGACTAGCGGGGAACAATGAGCAGTTCTTC; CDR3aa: CASSLLPGLAGNNEQFF
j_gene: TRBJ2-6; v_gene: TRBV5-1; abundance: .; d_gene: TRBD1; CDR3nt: TGCGCCAGCAGCTCAGGGGGCGCGGGCTCCTCTGGGGCCAACGTCCTGACTTTC; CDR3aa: CASSSGGAGSSGANVLTF
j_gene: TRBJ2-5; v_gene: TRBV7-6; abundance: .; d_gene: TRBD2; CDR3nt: TGTGCCAGCAGCTCGGGACTAGCGGGAGAAGAGACCCAGTACTTC; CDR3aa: CASSSGLAGEETQYF
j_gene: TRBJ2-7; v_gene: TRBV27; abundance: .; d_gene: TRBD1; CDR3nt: TGTGCCAGCAGTTTGGCAGGGGGCTCGGGCGAGCAGTACTTC; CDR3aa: CASSLAGGSGEQYF
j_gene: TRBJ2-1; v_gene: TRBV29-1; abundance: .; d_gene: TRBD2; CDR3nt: TGCAGCGTTACCGGACTAGCGGGAGGGGGGTACGATGAGCAGTTCTTC; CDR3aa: CSVTGLAGGGYDEQFF
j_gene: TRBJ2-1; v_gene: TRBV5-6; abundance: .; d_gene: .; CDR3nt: TGTGCCAGCAGCTTGTCCGTGTCCTACAATGAGCAGTTCTTC; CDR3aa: CASSLSVSYNEQFF
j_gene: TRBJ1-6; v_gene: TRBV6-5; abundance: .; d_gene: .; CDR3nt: TGTGCCAGCACCTGGGGCTTAAATAATTCACCCCTCCACTTT; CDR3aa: CASTWGLNNSPLHF
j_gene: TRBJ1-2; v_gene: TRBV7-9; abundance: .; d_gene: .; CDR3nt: TGTGCCAGCAGCCCGGGAGGTTATAGCTACACCTTC; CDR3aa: CASSPGGYSYTF
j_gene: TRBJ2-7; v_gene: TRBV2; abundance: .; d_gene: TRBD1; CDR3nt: TGTGCCAGCAGTCGGGACAGGGGGTCCCACGAGCAGTACTTC; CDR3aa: CASSRDRGSHEQYF
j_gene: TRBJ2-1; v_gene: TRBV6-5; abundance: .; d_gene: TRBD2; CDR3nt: TGTGCCAGCAGTTGGCGGGAGGGGTGGAATGAGCAGTTCTTC; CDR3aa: CASSWREGWNEQFF
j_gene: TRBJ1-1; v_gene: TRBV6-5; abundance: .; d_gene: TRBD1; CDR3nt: TGTGCCAGCAGTGCCGACCGACAGGGGATTGAAGCTTTCTTT; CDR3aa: CASSADRQGIEAFF
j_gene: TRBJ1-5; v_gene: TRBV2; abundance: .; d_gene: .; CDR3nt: TGTGCCAGCAGTGAAATCCCCGAGGAGGGCAGGGTTGGTAATCAGCCCCAGCATTTT; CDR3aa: CASSEIPEEGRVGNQPQHF
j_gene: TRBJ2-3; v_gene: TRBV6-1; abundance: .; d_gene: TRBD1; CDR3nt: TGTGCCAGCAGTGAAAATTGGTATTGGGGACAGGGGGCAGATACGCAGTATTTT; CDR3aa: CASSENWYWGQGADTQYF
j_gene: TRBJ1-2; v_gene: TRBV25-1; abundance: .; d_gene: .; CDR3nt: TGTGCCAGCAGTGACCCCCAGGAGGGAAACTATGGCTACACCTTC; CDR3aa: CASSDPQEGNYGYTF
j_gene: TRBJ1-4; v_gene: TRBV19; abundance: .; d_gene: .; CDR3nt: TGTGCCAGTAGTATTTTTGGAACCGGGACTGATGAAAAACTGTTTTTT; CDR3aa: CASSIFGTGTDEKLFF
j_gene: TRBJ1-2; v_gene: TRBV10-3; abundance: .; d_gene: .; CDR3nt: TGTGCCATCAGTGAGATGACAGGATCTAACTATGGCTACACCTTC; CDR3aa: CAISEMTGSNYGYTF
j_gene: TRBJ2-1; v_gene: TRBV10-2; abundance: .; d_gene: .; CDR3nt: TGCGCCAGCAGTGAGTCGGGCCGGGAGCAGTTCTTC; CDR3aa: CASSESGREQFF
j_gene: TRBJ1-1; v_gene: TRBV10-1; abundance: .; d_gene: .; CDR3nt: TGCGCCAGCAGTGTAGGGGGAGTCGGGACTGAAGCTTTCTTT; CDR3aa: CASSVGGVGTEAFF
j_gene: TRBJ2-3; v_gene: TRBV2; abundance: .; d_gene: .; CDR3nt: TGTGCCAGCATAGAACAGGGACAAGATACGCAGTATTTT; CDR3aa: CASIEQGQDTQYF
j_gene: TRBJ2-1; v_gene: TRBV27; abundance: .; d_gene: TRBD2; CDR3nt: TGTGCCAGCAGTGTTGGGACTAGCTTTCGGCTAATATACAATGAGCAGTTCTTC; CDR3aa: CASSVGTSFRLIYNEQFF
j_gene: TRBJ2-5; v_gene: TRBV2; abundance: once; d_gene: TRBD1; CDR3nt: TGTGCCAGCGGGGGACAGGGGGAAGAGACCCAGTACTTC; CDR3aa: CASGGQGEETQYF
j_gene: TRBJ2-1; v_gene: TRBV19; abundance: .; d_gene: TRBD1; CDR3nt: TGTGCCAGTAGTATCGGGACAGGGGGCTTGTATGAGCAGTTCTTC; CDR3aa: CASSIGTGGLYEQFF
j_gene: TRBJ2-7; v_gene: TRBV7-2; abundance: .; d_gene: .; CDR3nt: TGTGCCAGCAGCCCTGCGGGGGCGTCCTACGAGCAGTACTTC; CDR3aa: CASSPAGASYEQYF
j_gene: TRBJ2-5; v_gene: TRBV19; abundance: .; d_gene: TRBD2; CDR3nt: TGTGCCAGTAGTAAGGGTCTGACGGGAGGGAGAGAGACCCAGTACTTC; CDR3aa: CASSKGLTGGRETQYF
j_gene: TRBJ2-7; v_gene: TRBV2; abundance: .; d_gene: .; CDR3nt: TGTGCCAGCCAACGGGACACCCAATACGAGCAGTACTTC; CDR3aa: CASQRDTQYEQYF
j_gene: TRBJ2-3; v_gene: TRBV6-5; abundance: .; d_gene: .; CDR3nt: TGTGCCAGCACCAGCGGGAGCACAGATACGCAGTATTTT; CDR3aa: CASTSGSTDTQYF
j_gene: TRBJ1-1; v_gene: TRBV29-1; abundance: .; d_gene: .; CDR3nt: TGCAGCGTTGCTTCGGGACACTCGAACACTGAAGCTTTCTTT; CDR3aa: CSVASGHSNTEAFF
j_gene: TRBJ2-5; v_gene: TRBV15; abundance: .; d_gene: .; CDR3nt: TGTGCCACCAGCAGAGTTATCGGGAGTTTTCAAGAGACCCAGTACTTC; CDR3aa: CATSRVIGSFQETQYF
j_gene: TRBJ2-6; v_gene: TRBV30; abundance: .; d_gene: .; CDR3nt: TGTGCCTGGAGTGTAGACAGCTCTGGGGCCAACGTCCTGACTTTC; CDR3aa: CAWSVDSSGANVLTF
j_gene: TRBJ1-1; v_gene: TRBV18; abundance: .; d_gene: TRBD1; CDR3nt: TGTGCCAGCTCACTCATCCTAGGGGGCTGGGCTGAAGCTTTCTTT; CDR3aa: CASSLILGGWAEAFF
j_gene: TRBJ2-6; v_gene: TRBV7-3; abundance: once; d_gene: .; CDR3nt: TGTGCCAGCAGCTTAAGCGTTCCTCTTGGGGCCAACGTCCTGACTTTC; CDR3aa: CASSLSVPLGANVLTF
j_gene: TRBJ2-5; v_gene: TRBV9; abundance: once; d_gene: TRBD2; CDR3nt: TGTGCCAGCAGCATCGGCGGGAGTGGAGAGACCCAGTACTTC; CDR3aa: CASSIGGSGETQYF
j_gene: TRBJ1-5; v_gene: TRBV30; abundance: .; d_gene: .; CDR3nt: TGTGCCTGGAGTGGGGATGCAGGGGCGATCGGCAATCAGCCCCAGCATTTT; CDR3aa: CAWSGDAGAIGNQPQHF
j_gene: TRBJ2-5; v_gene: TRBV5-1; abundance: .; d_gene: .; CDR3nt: TGCGCCAGCAGCTTGGCCCTCCATAGCGGCCGGGAGACCCAGTACTTC; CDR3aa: CASSLALHSGRETQYF
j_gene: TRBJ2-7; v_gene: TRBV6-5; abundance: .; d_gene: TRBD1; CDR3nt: TGTGCCACCCACAGGGGAGCGGCCTCCTACGAGCAGTACTTC; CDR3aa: CATHRGAASYEQYF
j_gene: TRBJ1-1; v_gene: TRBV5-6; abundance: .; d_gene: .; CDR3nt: TGTGCCAGCAGCTTAAGCAGGGGTAACACTGAAGCTTTCTTT; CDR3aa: CASSLSRGNTEAFF
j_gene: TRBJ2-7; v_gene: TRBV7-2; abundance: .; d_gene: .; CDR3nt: TGTGCCAGCAGCTTAGCCCTAAGCTCCTACGAGCAGTACTTC; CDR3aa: CASSLALSSYEQYF
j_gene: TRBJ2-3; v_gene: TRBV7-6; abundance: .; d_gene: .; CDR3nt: TGTGCCAGCAGCTTATCTCCCAGCACAGATACGCAGTATTTT; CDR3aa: CASSLSPSTDTQYF
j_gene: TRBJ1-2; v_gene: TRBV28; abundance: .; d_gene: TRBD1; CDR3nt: TGTGCCAGCAGCCGAGGACAGGGTCGGGGCTACACCTTC; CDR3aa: CASSRGQGRGYTF
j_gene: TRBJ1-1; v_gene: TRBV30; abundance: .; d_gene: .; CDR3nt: TGTGCCTGGAGTCAGGGGATGAACACTGAAGCTTTCTTT; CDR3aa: CAWSQGMNTEAFF
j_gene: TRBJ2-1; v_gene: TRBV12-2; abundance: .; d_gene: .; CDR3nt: TGTGCAAGTCGCTTAGGCCGGGGCGGGAGCTCCTACAATGAGCAGTTCTTC; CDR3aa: CASRLGRGGSSYNEQFF
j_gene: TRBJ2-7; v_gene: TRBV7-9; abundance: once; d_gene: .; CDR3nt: TGTGCCAGCAGCCCCCGTGGAGGGTTAAACTACGAGCAGTACTTC; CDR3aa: CASSPRGGLNYEQYF
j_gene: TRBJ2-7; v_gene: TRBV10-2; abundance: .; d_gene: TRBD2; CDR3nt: TGCGCCAGCAGTGATAGAGGGACTAGCGGCTACGAGCAGTACTTC; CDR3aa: CASSDRGTSGYEQYF
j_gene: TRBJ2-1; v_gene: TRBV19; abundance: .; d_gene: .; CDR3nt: TGTGCCAGTAGGGGGGCCGATGAGCAGTTCTTC; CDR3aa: CASRGADEQFF
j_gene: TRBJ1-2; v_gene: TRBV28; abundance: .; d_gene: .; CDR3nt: TGTGCCAGCAGTTTCCCGGGAGAGACTAACTATGGCTACACCTTC; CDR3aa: CASSFPGETNYGYTF
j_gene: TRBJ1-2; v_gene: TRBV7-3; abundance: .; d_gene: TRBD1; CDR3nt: TGTGCCAGCAGCTTAACCGACAGGGGTGGTTCTGGCTACACCTTC; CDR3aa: CASSLTDRGGSGYTF
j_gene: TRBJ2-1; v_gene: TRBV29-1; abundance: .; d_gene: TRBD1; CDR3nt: TGCAGCGTTGCAGGGGGCTCCTACAATGAGCAGTTCTTC; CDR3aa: CSVAGGSYNEQFF
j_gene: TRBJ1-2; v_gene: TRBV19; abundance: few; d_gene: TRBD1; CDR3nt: TGTGCCAGTAGTGACAGGGGGCGTTCCAACTATGGCTACACCTTC; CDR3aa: CASSDRGRSNYGYTF
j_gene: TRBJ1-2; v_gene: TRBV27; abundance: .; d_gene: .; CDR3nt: TGTGCCAGCAGCCCCGGGGGGTTAAGGGGCTACACCTTC; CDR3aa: CASSPGGLRGYTF
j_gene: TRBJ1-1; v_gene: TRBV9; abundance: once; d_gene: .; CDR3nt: TGTGCCAGCAGCGTAGGCGGAGGGAGCACTGAAGCTTTCTTT; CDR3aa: CASSVGGGSTEAFF
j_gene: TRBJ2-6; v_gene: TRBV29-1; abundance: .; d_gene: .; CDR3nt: TGCAGCGTTGGGGCTACAGGCTCTGGGGCCAACGTCCTGACTTTC; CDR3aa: CSVGATGSGANVLTF
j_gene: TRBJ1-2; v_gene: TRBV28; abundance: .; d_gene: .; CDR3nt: TGTGCCAGCAGTACCCAGCTTCGGGGGTATGGCTACACCTTC; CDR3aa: CASSTQLRGYGYTF
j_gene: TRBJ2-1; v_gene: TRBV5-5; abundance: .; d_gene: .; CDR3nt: TGTGCCAGCAGCTTGCTAGCGACGGGAATCTCCTACAATGAGCAGTTCTTC; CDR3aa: CASSLLATGISYNEQFF
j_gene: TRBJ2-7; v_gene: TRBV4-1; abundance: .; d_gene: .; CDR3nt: TGCGCCAGCAGCCAAGCGGCAGGCCCTTACGAGCAGTACTTC; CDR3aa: CASSQAAGPYEQYF
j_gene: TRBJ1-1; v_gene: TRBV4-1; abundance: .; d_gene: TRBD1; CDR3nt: TGCGCCAGCAGCCTAGAGACAGGGTACACTGAAGCTTTCTTT; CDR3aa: CASSLETGYTEAFF
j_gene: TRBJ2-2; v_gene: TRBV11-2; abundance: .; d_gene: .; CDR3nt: TGTGCCAGCAGCTTGGGTCGGCGCGGCAACACCGGGGAGCTGTTTTTT; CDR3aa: CASSLGRRGNTGELFF